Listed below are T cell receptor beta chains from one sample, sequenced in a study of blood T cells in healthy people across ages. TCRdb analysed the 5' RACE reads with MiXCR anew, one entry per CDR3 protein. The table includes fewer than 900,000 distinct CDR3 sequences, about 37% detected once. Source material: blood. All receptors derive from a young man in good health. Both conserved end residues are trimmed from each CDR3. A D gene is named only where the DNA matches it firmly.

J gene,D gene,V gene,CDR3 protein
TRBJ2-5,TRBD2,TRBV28,ASSPSTSGSFSQETQY
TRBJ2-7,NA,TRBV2,ASRQGSTYEQY
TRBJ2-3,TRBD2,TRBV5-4,ASSPDPGTITDTQY
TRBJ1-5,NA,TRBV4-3,ASSQEVQDTGQPQH
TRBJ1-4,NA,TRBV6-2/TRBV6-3,ASSYSGDNRRNEKLF
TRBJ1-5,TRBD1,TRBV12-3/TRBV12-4,ASSGQGIRPQH
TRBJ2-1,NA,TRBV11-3,ASSLDGQGRVQF
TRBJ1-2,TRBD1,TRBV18,ASSPGRGPANYGYT
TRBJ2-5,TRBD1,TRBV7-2,ASSLTTGGNNEQY
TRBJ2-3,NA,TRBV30,AWTVKGDTQY
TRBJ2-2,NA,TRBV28,ASSRPDTGELF
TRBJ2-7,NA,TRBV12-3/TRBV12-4,ASSFRPYEQY
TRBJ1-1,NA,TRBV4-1,ASSQDPEGNEAF
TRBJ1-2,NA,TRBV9,ASSSERGASYGYT
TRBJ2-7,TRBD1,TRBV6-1,ASSLLPGQGASYEQY
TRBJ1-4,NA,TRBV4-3,ASSQVGQGYEKLF
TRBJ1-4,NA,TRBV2,ASSASGYRDDEKLF
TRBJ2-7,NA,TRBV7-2,ASSAGGRLEQY
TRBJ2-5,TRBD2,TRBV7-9,ASSPTPSALAGVQETQY
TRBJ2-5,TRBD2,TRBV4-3,ASSQDPSGGIWTQY
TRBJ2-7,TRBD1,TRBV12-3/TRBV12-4,ASSYRGLDEQY
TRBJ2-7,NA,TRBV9,ASSAGTSTYNEQY
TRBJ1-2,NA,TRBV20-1,SQKGNYGYT
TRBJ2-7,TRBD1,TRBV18,VSSPGTVPSYEQY
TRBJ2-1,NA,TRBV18,ASSPAGRVNEQF
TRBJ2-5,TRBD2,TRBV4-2,ASSQDSGSLLNEQY
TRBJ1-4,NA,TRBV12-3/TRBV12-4,ASSGGANEKLF
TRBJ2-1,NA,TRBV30,AWSGDGYNEQF
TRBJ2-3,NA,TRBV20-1,SASFGPSYDTQY
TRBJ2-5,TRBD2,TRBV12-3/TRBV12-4,ASSKTSGGGLETQY
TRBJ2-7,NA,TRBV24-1,ATSDFRSNEQY
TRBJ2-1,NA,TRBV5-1,ASSPTPSGNSCNEQF
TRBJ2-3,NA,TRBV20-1,SARDRESLVQY
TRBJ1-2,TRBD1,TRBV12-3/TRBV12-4,ASSKGASGYT
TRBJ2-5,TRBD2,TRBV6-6,ASSSERGGFGTQY
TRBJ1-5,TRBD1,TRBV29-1,SAGQGGSNQPQH
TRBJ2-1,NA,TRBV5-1,ASSLGPGTNEQF
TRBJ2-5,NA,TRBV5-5,ASSLAPAENEQY
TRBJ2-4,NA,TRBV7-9,ASTPDLAKNIQY
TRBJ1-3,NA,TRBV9,ASSGRGSGNTIY
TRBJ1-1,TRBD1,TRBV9,ASSGGQGSTEAF
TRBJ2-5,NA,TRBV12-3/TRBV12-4,ASSFMSPPTQY
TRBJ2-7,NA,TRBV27,ASSSWDQSYEQY
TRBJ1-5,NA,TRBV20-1,SASVVSPGFSNQPQH
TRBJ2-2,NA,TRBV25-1,ASSDRANTGELF
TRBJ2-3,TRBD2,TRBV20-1,SARDGGGARDTQY
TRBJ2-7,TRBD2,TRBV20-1,SAKRSGALYNEQY
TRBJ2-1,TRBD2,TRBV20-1,SAHHPTSVGVIRNEQF
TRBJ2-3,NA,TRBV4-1,ASSQVGWAGADTQY
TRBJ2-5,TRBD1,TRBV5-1,ASSFLPADRETQY
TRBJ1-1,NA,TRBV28,ASMGTENTEAF
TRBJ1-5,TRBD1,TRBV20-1,SASRQGNNQPQH
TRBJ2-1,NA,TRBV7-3,ASSRLAGAQDNEQF
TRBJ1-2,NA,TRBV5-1,ASSPEGRTDGYT
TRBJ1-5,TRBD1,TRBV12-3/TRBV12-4,ASSRDRGDQPQH